Listed below are T cell receptor beta chains from one sample, sequenced in a study of blood T cell repertoires in COVID-19. TCRdb keeps only in-frame clones here, not all; method: immunoSEQ multiplex PCR. Of some 160,000 clones listed, roughly 80% are singletons. The sample taken for sequencing was PBMCs or T cells enriched from blood (not recorded which). These receptors originate from a woman aged 50 to 65 who had recovered from COVID-19. Each CDR3 is given without its conserved first and last residue.

v_gene,CDR3aa
TRBV3-1/TRBV3-2,ASREGRGIPYTDTQY
TRBV6-5,ASSRAGPTDTQY
TRBV6-1,ASSEWGGWDYGYT
TRBV7-7,ASSLGLAGIFQETQY
TRBV6-1,ASSEGGGLAGNEQF
TRBV5-4,ASSIGGLNTGELF
TRBV7-9,ASSLSESGSLHYGYT
TRBV7-9,ASSRAGSYEQY
TRBV27,ASSSIDRGYGYT
TRBV5-1,ASSLPGQGYYGYT
TRBV3-1/TRBV3-2,ASSYTGSGYT
TRBV11-3,ASSLTGNLD
TRBV12-5,ASGWTGGTDTQY
TRBV12-2,ASRRDRGKEVGGYT
TRBV10-3,AISVGGLAGAETQY
TRBV27,ASSRGGPIEQY
TRBV27,ASSPSGGNTDTQY
TRBV7-6,ASSLIGELGTEAF
TRBV3-1/TRBV3-2,ASSRARGPYGYT
TRBV7-9,ASSSQVRQAHEQF
TRBV6-5,ASSYSRQGNTEAF
TRBV7-8,ASSLTGDSQPQH
TRBV20-1,RFPFQGGYT
TRBV4-3,ASSPRQGLAYEQY
TRBV3-1/TRBV3-2,ASSQRDRYNEQF
TRBV6-1,ASSDKEGGVNEKLF
TRBV20-1,SAAEQNIQY